Listed here are 11 T cell receptor beta chains from one sample, sequenced in a study of somatic mutations in cytotoxic T cells in rheumatoid arthritis. TCRdb's table, derived via immunoSEQ multiplex PCR, lists solely in-frame clones and lacks some. The sample has around 2,500 clones, about four fifths seen once. Sequencing was performed on CD8+ T cells sorted from blood. These receptors all come from an adult with rheumatoid arthritis.

This clone appeared a few times. The rearrangement links TRBV7-9 to TRBJ2-7; tentatively, D is TRBD1 (6 bases). Germline V gene lookup returns CDR1 SEHNR and CDR2 FQNEAQ (reference sequence). Trimming shortened V by 5 bases and J by 0 bases, and 11 bases separated the two germline ends. This CDR3 spans 14 amino acids. The CDR3 DNA follows: TGTGCCAGCAGCACCCGGACAGCCTCCTACGAGCAGTACTTC. It translates to CASSTRTASYEQYF.

The V and J genes are TRBV28 and TRBJ1-1; possibly TRBD1 for D (6 bases). Trimming stripped 6 bases from V and 9 bases from J, with 17 bases between. The CDR3 has 13 residues. The germline CDR1 and CDR2 sequences are MDHEN and SYDVKM. The CDR3, as DNA: TGTGCCAGCAGAGATAACCCAGGGGAACAAGCTTTCTTT. It yields the protein CASRDNPGEQAFF.

The rearrangement uses TRBV7-3 and TRBJ2-2; TRBD2 aligns across 7 bases. There are 17 residues in the CDR3. Germline-derived CDR1 and CDR2 are SGHTA and FQGTGA. Trimming took 5 bases from V and 7 from J; bases not matched to a gene: 16. The CDR3 is CASSALGREAQIGELFF. The CDR3 DNA reads TGTGCCAGCAGCGCTCTGGGGAGGGAAGCCCAAATCGGGGAGCTGTTTTTT.

This clone occurred a few times. The J gene is TRBJ2-1, the V gene TRBV4-1, with TRBD2 matching 12 bases. The junction had 12 bases not matched to a gene; V was cut back by 4 bases and J by 2 bases. Per the germline V gene, CDR1 is MGHRA and CDR2 is YSYEKL. The CDR3 totals 19 residues. CDR3: CASSPRTSGEDRTYNEQFF. CDR3 bases: TGCGCCAGCAGCCCCCGGACTAGCGGGGAGGACCGCACCTACAATGAGCAGTTCTTC.

The V and J genes are TRBV9 and TRBJ2-1; D may correspond to TRBD1 or TRBD2 (6 bases each). The ends were cut back, 2 bases at V and 6 bases at J, with 9 bases in the middle. CDR1 is SGDLS, CDR2 YYNGEE, per germline. The CDR3 consists of 13 residues. The CDR3: CASSVGGLNEQFF. The CDR3 DNA follows: TGTGCCAGCAGCGTCGGGGGCCTCAATGAGCAGTTCTTC.

The chain uses TRBV5-1 and TRBJ2-4; 10 bases agree with TRBD1. Trimming removed 3 bases from V and 5 bases from J; junction bases left unmatched: 5. Germline V gene lookup returns CDR1 SGHRS and CDR2 YFSETQ. There are 15 residues in the CDR3. CDR3 sequence: CASSSRTGGENIQYF. The CDR3 DNA reads TGCGCCAGCAGCTCCCGGACAGGGGGGGAAAACATTCAGTACTTC.

This chain uses TRBV4-3 with TRBJ2-3; D is ambiguous. This CDR3 contains 14 residues. Germline V gene data show CDR1 as LGHNA and CDR2 as YSLEER. Trimming removed 1 base from V and 2 bases from J, with 7 bases in between. The DNA of the CDR3 is TGCGCCAGCAGCCAAGGGCAGCACACAGATACGCAGTATTTT. Its protein is CASSQGQHTDTQYF.

The chain couples TRBV11-2 to TRBJ2-3; weak D call: TRBD2 (6 bases). Germline CDR1 and CDR2: SGHAT and FQNNGV. V was cut by 9 bases and J by 6 bases, with 16 bases left in between. The CDR3 is 13 residues long. In DNA, the CDR3 is TGTGCCAGTCAAGAGGCAGGGAGGGATACGCAGTATTTT. Translation: CASQEAGRDTQYF.

The chain links TRBV6-4 to TRBJ2-2, with D possibly matching TRBD2 (5 bases). Germline loops: CDR1 MRHNA, CDR2 SNTAGT. Trimming left V 3 bases short and J 3 bases short, with 8 bases between. CDR3 length equals 14 residues. CDR3 bases: TGTGCCAGCAGTGATCATAGCGACACCGGGGAGCTGTTTTTT. It translates to CASSDHSDTGELFF.

J is TRBJ2-7 and V is TRBV10-1; 8 nucleotides agree with TRBD2. V lost 6 bases, J lost 6 bases, and 22 bases stayed unmatched. This CDR3 is built from 18 residues. The germline V gene has CDR1 WNHNN and CDR2 SYGVQD (reference sequence). DNA for the CDR3: TGCGCCAGCAGAACCCCTGCCCGGGGACTAGATCGAATCAGCGAGCAGTACTTC. This gives the protein CASRTPARGLDRISEQYF.

V and J are TRBV29-1 and TRBJ1-2; 8 nucleotides line up with TRBD1. The trim removed 6 bases at V and 1 base at J, leaving 7 bases unmatched. CDR1 is SQVTM and CDR2 is ANQGSEA in the germline V gene. CDR3 length: 14 residues. The CDR3 region is CSVEGQELNYGYTF. The CDR3 region has the DNA TGCAGCGTGGAGGGACAGGAGCTTAACTATGGCTACACCTTC.